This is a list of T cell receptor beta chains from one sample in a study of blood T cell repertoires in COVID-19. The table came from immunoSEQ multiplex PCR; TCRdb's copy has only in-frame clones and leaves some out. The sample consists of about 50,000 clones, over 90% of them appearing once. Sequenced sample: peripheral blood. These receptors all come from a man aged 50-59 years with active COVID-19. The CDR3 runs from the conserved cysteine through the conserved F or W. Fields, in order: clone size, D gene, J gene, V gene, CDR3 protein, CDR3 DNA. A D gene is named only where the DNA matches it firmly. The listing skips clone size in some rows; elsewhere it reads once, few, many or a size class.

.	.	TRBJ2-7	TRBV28	CASSLQYEQYF	TGTGCCAGCAGTTTACAATACGAGCAGTACTTC
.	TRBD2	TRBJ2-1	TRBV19	CASSTPGASGYNEQFF	TGTGCCAGTAGTACCCCCGGGGCTAGCGGTTACAATGAGCAGTTCTTC
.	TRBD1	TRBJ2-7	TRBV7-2	CASSPRTGGVYEQYF	TGTGCCAGCAGCCCCCGGACAGGTGGGGTCTACGAGCAGTACTTC
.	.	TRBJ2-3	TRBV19	CASSKLDIDTQYF	TGTGCCAGTAGTAAACTAGATATAGATACGCAGTATTTT
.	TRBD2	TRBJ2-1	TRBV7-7	CASSPGTSGNEQFF	TGTGCCAGCAGCCCCGGGACTAGCGGCAATGAGCAGTTCTTC
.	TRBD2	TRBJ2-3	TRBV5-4	CASSPTSGGAGTDTQYF	TGTGCCAGCAGCCCGACTAGCGGGGGGGCCGGCACAGATACGCAGTATTTT
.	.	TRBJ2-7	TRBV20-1	CSARDRIEQYF	TGCAGTGCTAGGGACAGAATCGAGCAGTACTTC
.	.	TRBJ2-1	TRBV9	CASSVFEGTNNEQFF	TGTGCCAGCAGCGTATTTGAGGGTACCAACAATGAGCAGTTCTTC
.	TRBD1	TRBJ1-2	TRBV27	CASSGSTTGLGYTF	TGTGCCAGCAGTGGCTCTACGACAGGGCTTGGCTACACCTTC
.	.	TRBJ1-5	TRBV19	CASSPATKPQHF	TGTGCCAGTAGTCCTGCTACTAAGCCCCAGCATTTT
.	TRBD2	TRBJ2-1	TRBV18	CASSQLREDNSEQFF	TGTGCCAGCTCACAACTGCGGGAGGATAACTCTGAGCAGTTCTTC
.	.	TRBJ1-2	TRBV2	CASSGGQPYGYTF	TGTGCCAGCAGTGGCGGTCAGCCTTATGGCTACACCTTC
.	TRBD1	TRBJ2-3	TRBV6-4	CASSGTVTDTQYF	TGTGCCAGCAGCGGGACAGTTACGGATACGCAGTATTTT
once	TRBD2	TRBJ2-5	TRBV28	CASSLLAGGPLGETQYF	TGTGCCAGCAGTTTACTAGCGGGAGGGCCTCTGGGGGAGACCCAGTACTTC
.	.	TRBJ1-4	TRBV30	CAWSVGGLATNEKLFF	TGTGCCTGGAGTGTAGGTGGACTTGCAACTAATGAAAAACTGTTTTTT
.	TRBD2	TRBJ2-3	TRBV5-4	CASSFRLAGGTDTQYF	TGTGCCAGCAGCTTCCGACTAGCGGGGGGCACAGATACGCAGTATTTT
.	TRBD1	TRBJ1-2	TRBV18	CASSSQPGQGISTYGYTF	TGTGCCAGCTCATCCCAGCCGGGACAGGGGATTTCAACCTATGGCTACACCTTC
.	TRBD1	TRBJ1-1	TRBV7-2	CASSLVIRDRGQF	TGTGCCAGCAGCTTAGTTATTAGGGACAGGGGGCAGTTT
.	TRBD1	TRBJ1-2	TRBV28	CAATGTADNYGYTF	TGTGCCGCAACCGGGACAGCGGACAACTATGGCTACACCTTC
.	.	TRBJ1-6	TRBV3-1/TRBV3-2	CASSQTENSPLHF	TGTGCCAGCAGCCAAACGGAGAATTCACCCCTCCACTTT
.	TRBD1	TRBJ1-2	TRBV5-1	CASSLGGLGRQGAGGYTF	TGCGCCAGCAGCTTGGGAGGACTGGGCCGCCAGGGGGCCGGGGGCTACACCTTC
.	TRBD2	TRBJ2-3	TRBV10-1	CASSEQPGLAATDTQYF	TGCGCCAGCAGTGAACAACCGGGACTAGCGGCCACAGATACGCAGTATTTT
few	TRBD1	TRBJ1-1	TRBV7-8	CASSLTGGTEAFF	TGTGCCAGCAGCTTGACAGGGGGCACTGAAGCTTTCTTT
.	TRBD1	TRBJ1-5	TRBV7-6	CASSEIPGQGGQPQHF	TGTGCCAGCAGCGAGATCCCGGGACAGGGGGGACAGCCCCAGCATTTT
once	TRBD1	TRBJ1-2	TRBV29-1	CSVGQGDGYTF	TGCAGCGTGGGACAGGGAGATGGCTACACCTTC
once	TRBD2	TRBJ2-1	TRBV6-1	CASSENLAGGPRVNEQFF	TGTGCCAGCAGTGAGAACCTAGCGGGGGGGCCAAGGGTCAATGAGCAGTTCTTC
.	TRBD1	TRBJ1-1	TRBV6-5	CAVQGAWTEAFF	TGTGCCGTTCAGGGGGCTTGGACTGAAGCTTTCTTT
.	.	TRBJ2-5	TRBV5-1	CASSAGEQETQYF	TGCGCCAGCAGCGCAGGGGAGCAAGAGACCCAGTACTTC
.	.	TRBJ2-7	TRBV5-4	CASSFGPFDEQYF	TGTGCCAGCAGCTTTGGGCCGTTCGACGAGCAGTACTTC
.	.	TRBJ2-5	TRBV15	CATSSFSGEDLGTQYF	TGTGCCACCAGCTCCTTCTCCGGGGAAGACTTGGGGACCCAGTACTTC
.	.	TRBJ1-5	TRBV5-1	CASSVEGARQPQHF	TGCGCCAGCAGCGTGGAAGGGGCACGGCAGCCCCAGCATTTT
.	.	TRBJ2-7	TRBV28	CASSLSGFNEQYF	TGTGCCAGCAGTTTATCGGGGTTCAACGAGCAGTACTTC